This T cell receptor (beta chain) was recovered during a study of T cells in women clearing cervical HPV infection (dated by TCRdb to the late 2010s). Regarding the research as a whole: The cases were fewer than 30 women with histologically confirmed HPV16-related CIN3 or worse, and 2 of these cases were invasive cancers. The approximately 23 controls were women who cleared a single incident HPV16 infection within 12 months without developing precancer or cancer. Blood from cases was drawn at the visit where the lesion was first identified, while blood from controls was drawn once the infection was no longer detected. Among cases, blood sampling occurred a median of roughly 160 days after lesion detection, with an interquartile range of 90 to 200 days. Since only a few of the women had HLA typing available, the possibility that HLA type was acting as a confounder could not be ruled out. The exploratory proof-of-principle case-control study was nested within the Guanacaste HPV Natural History Study in Costa Rica and compared TCR repertoires across cervical HPV16 outcomes. Cases were matched to controls by age within five years and by the year the sample was collected. Median age was about 32 years in cases versus roughly 37 in controls, and baseline characteristics did not differ significantly. The parent cohort enrolled some 10,000 women aged 18 or older in Guanacaste, Costa Rica, during about 1993 to 1994 and followed them for 7 to 8 years. Five blinded duplicates per group were added as quality controls, giving some 60 samples: approximately 50 participants and approximately ten replicates.

From the germline V gene (reference sequence), CDR1 is LNHDA and CDR2 is SQIVND. The CDR3 runs 18 amino acids, cysteine and phenylalanine included. The 45 bases shown cover part of the CDR3, and their frame starts at base 1. What the authors observed across the whole study: Significantly higher TCR repertoire richness was observed in CIN3+ cases than in controls across sequencing depths, whereas no difference in evenness was found. Random forest classifiers that combined richness and V gene abundances separated cases from controls with an estimated AUC of around 0.84. Because T-cell numbers per sample were unknown, differences in richness could reflect varying T-cell content rather than repertoire biology. Cases had lower TRBV6-7 relative abundance than controls (around 0.11% versus 0.15%; Bonferroni P = 0.0008). The cross-sectional design could not show whether associations preceded infection or resulted from it; effector/memory subsets and HPV-specific T cells were not isolated.

TCR beta CDR3 regions were amplified by multiplex PCR from an average of approximately 1,200 ng genomic DNA per sample using the immunoSEQ assay. Primer bias was corrected in the assay by using a complete synthetic TCR repertoire to establish an amplification baseline. Amplicons were sequenced on the Illumina platform. The authors' pipeline ran thus. Sequences were error-corrected by clustering with frequency ratios and a modified nearest-neighbor algorithm and were then analyzed in the immunoSEQ Analyzer with IMGT gene definitions. At each rarefaction depth, TCR richness and evenness were averaged across 20 rarefaction repeats, and samples with fewer sequences than that depth were excluded. V, D and J gene relative abundances were compared between groups with Wilcoxon rank sum tests, applying FDR correction. An intraclass correlation of 90% to 97% for TCR richness and an average of roughly 76% across 66 gene segments were obtained from the blinded duplicates. What TCRdb holds here is the immuneACCESS table cut down to in-frame rearrangements. Part of the clones is not present; checked against another copy, under half of the missing clones reflect an unresolved V gene, and the others are unexplained. For V, J and clone size, that table is used; D and trimming come from the DNA. The sample's table covers nearly 35,000 clones. Clones ranked in the top ten supply 1.5% to 2% of the sample.

About this clone itself: The specificity of this receptor is unknown. The junction departs from the called germline gene at one end, perhaps through a read error. The read halts 3 residues ahead of the CDR3 end, with the missing end drawn from the germline J gene. This specimen includes other DNA sequences encoding the same CDR3.

Every participant had a single incident cervical HPV16 infection, and prevalent HPV16 infections were excluded. Cervical HPV DNA was detected with MY09/MY11 PCR, and genotyping was done with dot-blot hybridization. Fifteen mL of heparinized blood were centrifuged, and the buffy coat was aliquoted, frozen at -30°C, then stored at -80°C. QIAGEN kits were used to extract genomic DNA from the buffy coat specimens. The source material was blood buffy coat. Recombination linked TRBV19 to TRBJ2-1; 11 bases in the middle match TRBD1. The sequence came from a woman aged 18 to 75 with a cervical HPV16 infection that either progressed to CIN3+ or cleared (not recorded which). CDR3 DNA (partial): TGTGCCAGCAGTATGTACCGGGACAGGGGGGGCTCCTACAATGAG. Its amino acids are CASSMYRDRGGSYNE. The complete CDR3 reads CASSMYRDRGGSYNEQFF. The full variable domain, with segments outside the CDR3 supplied by the reference TRBV19 and TRBJ2-1 proteins, appears as DGGITQSPKYLFRKEGQNVTLSCEQNLNHDAMYWYRQDPGQGLRLIYYSQIVNDFQKGDIAEGYSVSREKKESFPLTVTSAQKNPTAFYLCASSMYRDRGGSYNEQFFGPGTRLTVL.